These 2 T cell receptor beta chains were sequenced from one sample in a study of shared clonotypes between healthy human individuals (dated by TCRdb to 2018 to 2020). Library creation used the immunoSEQ multiplex PCR assay. TCRdb provides this immuneACCESS table in a form limited to in-frame rearrangements. Some clones are lacking; in checked studies, under half of them reflect an unresolved V gene, and why the rest are absent is not known. The sample table lists 850,000 to 1,100,000 clones, roughly 80% of them with a count of one. Clones ranked in the top ten supply 0.7% to 0.95% of the sample. The sample consisted of memory CD4+ T cells from PBMCs. The label giving this sample's cell subset or site can be read as: CD45RA-negative fraction. Source of these receptors: a young man in good health. Some clones in this sample may be carry-over from other donors' samples.

The chain is built from TRBV7-9 and TRBJ1-2; D gene uncertain. The CDR3 has 14 residues. Trimming took off 2 bases at V and 10 bases at J, with 17 bases between the two ends. Germline CDR1 is SEHNR and CDR2 is FQNEAQ (reference sequence). The CDR3 sequence is CASSLQNSRRDYTF. The CDR3 region has the DNA TGTGCCAGCAGCTTACAGAACTCTAGGAGGGACTACACCTTC.

This clone has more than one count but fewer than ten. The V and J genes are TRBV7-2 and TRBJ2-5; D may match TRBD1 or TRBD2 (5 bases each). Germline CDR1 reads SGHTA; CDR2 reads FQGNSA. Trimming took 7 bases from V and 5 from J, leaving 17 bases between them. The length of the CDR3 is 14 residues. CDR3 in amino acids: CASTSPGTRETQYF. In DNA, the CDR3 is TGTGCCAGCACCTCACCCGGGACGAGGGAGACCCAGTACTTC.